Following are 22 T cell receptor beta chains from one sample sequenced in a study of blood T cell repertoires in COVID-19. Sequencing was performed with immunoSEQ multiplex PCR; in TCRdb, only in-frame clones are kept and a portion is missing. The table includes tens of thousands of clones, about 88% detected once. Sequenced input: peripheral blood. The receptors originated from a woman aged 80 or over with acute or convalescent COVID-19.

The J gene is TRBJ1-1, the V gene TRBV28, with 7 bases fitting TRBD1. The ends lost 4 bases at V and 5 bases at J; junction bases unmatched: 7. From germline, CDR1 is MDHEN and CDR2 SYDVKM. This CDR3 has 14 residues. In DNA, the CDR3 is TGTGCCAGCAGTTCGCCAGGGGGTAGGACTGAAGCTTTCTTT. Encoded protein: CASSSPGGRTEAFF.

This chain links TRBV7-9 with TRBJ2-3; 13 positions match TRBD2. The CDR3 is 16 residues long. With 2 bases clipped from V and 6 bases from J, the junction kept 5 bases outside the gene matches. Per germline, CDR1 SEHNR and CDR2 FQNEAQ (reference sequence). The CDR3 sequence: CASSLLTSGGSDTQYF. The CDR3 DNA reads TGTGCCAGCAGCTTACTGACTAGCGGGGGGTCGGATACGCAGTATTTT.

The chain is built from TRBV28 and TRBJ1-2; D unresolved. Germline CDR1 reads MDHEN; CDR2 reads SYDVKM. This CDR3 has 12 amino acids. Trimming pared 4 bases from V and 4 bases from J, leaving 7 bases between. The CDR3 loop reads CASSSGVYGYTF. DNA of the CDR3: TGTGCCAGCAGTTCCGGGGTCTATGGCTACACCTTC.

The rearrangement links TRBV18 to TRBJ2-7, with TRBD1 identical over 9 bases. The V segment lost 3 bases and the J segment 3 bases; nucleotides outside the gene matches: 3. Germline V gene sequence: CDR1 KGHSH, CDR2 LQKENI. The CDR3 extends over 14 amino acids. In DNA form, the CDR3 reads TGTGCCAGCTCACCCGGGACAGGGATCTACGAGCAGTACTTC. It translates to CASSPGTGIYEQYF. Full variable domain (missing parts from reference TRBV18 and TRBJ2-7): NAGVMQNPRHLVRRRGQEARLRCSPMKGHSHVYWYRQLPEEGLKFMVYLQKENIIDESGMPKERFSAEFPKEGPSILRIQQVVRGDSAAYFCASSPGTGIYEQYFGPGTRLTVT.

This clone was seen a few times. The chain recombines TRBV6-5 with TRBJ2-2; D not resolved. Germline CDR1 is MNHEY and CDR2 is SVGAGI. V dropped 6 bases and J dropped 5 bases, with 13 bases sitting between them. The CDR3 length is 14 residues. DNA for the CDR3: TGTGCCAGCAGAACTACCTCCGGGACCGGGGAGCTGTTTTTT. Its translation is CASRTTSGTGELFF.

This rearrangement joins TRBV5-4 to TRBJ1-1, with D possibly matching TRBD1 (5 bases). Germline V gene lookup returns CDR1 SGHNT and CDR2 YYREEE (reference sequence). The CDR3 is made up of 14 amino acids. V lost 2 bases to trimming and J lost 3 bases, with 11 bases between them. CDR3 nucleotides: TGTGCCAGCAGCTTAGCGTTAGGGGACACTGAAGCTTTCTTT. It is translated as CASSLALGDTEAFF.

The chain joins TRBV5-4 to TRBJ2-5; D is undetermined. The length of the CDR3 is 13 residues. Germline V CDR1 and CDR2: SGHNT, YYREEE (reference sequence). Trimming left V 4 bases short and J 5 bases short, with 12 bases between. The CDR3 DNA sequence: TGTGCCAGCAGCCCGGATTCGAGGGAGACCCAGTACTTC. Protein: CASSPDSRETQYF.

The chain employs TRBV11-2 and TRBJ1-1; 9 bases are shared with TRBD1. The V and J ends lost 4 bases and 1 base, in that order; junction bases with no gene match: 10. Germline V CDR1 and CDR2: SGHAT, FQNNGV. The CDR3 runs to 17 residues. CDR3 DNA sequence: TGTGCCAGCAGCTGGATCCCCCCGGGACAGGGGAACACTGAAGCTTTCTTT. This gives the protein CASSWIPPGQGNTEAFF.

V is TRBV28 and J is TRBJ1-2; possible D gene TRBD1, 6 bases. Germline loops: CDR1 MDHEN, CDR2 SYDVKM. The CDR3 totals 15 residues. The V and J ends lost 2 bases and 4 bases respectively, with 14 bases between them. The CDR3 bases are TGTGCCAGCAGTTTAAGGGCGGACAGTTTCTATGGCTACACCTTC. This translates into CASSLRADSFYGYTF.

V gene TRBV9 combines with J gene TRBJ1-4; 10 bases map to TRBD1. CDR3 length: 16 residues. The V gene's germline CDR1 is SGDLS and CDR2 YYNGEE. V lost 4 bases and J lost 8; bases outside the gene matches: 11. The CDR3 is CASSPQIGGQGEKLFF. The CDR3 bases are TGTGCCAGCAGCCCCCAGATAGGGGGACAGGGGGAAAAACTGTTTTTT.

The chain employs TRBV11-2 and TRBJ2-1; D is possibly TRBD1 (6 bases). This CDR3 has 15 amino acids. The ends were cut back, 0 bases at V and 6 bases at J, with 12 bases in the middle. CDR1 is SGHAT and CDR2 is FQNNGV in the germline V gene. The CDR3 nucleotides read TGTGCCAGCAGCTTAGAGGGGGCTAGCCGCAATGAGCAGTTCTTC. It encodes CASSLEGASRNEQFF.

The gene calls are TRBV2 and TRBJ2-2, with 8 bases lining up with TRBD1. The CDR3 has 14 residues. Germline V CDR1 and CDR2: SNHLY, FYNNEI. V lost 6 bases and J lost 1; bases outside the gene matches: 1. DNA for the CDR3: TGTGCCAGCAGACAGGGGGAGAACACCGGGGAGCTGTTTTTT. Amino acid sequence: CASRQGENTGELFF.

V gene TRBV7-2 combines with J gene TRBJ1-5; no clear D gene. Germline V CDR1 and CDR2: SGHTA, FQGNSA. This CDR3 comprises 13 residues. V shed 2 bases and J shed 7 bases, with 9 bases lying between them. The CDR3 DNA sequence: TGTGCCAGCAGCTTAACATTGAGGCAGCCCCAGCATTTT. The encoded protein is CASSLTLRQPQHF.

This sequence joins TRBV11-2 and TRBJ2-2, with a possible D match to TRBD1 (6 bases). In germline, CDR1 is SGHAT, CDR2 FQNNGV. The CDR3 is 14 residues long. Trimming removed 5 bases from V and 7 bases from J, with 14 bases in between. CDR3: CASSLNWDNGELFF. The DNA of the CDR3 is TGTGCCAGCAGCCTAAATTGGGACAACGGGGAGCTGTTTTTT.

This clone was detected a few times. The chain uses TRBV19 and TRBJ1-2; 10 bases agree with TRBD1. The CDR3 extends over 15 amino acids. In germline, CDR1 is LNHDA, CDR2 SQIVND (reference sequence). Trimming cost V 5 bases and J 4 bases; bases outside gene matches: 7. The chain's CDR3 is CASSVPGQGIYGYTF. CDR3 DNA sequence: TGTGCCAGTAGTGTCCCGGGACAGGGGATCTATGGCTACACCTTC.

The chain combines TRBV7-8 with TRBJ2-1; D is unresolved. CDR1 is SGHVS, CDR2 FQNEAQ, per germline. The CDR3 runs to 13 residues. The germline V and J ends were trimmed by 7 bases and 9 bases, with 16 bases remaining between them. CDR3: CASTPLRASEQFF. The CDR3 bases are TGTGCCAGCACCCCCCTTCGTGCGAGTGAGCAGTTCTTC. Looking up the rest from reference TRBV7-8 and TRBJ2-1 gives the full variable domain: GAGVSQSPRYKVAKRGQDVALRCDPISGHVSLFWYQQALGQGPEFLTYFQNEAQLDKSGLPSDRFFAERPEGSVSTLKIQRTQQEDSAVYLCASTPLRASEQFFGPGTRLTVL.

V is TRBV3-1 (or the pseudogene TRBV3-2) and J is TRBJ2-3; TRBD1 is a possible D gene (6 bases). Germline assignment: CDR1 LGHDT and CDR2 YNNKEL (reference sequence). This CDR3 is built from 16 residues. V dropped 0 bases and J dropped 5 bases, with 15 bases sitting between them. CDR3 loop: CASSQDRRQAEDTQYF. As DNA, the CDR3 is TGTGCCAGCAGCCAAGATAGGAGACAGGCAGAAGATACGCAGTATTTT.

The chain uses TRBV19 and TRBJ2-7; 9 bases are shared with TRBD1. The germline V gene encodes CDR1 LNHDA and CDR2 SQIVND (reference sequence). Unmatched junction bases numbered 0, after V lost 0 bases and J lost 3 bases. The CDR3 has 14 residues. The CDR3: CASSIEDRGYEQYF. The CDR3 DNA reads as TGTGCCAGTAGTATAGAGGACAGGGGCTACGAGCAGTACTTC.

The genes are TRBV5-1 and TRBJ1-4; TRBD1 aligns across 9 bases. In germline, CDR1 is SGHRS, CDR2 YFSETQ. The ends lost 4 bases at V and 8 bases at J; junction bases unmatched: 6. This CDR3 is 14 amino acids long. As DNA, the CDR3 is TGCGCCAGCAGCCTCGGACAGGGGAAGGAAAAACTGTTTTTT. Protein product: CASSLGQGKEKLFF.

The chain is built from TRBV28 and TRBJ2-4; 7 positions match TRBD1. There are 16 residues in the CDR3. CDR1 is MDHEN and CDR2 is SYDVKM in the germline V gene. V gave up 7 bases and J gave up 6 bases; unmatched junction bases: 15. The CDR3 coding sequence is TGTGCCAGCACCCAGGCGAACAGGGGCCAGGGAAACATTCAGTACTTC. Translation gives CASTQANRGQGNIQYF.

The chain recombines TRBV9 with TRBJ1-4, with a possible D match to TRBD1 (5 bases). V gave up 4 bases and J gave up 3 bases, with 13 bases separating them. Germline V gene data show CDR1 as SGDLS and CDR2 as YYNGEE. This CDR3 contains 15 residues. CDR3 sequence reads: CASSIDRSPNEKLFF. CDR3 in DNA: TGTGCCAGCAGCATTGACAGATCCCCTAATGAAAAACTGTTTTTT.

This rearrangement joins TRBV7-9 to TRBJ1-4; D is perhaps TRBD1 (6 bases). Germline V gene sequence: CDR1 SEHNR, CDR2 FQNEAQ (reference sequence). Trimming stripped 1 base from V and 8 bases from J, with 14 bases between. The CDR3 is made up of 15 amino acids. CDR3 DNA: TGTGCCAGCAGCTTAGGGGCAGGGGTGAACGAAAAACTGTTTTTT. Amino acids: CASSLGAGVNEKLFF.